This T cell receptor (beta chain) was obtained from a study of cytomegalovirus exposure and HLA in healthy donors. Study-level results: In a later analysis, HLA-associated TCR beta chains were more clonally expanded than equally common others.

V gave up 10 bases and J gave up 6 bases; unmatched junction bases: 11. The CDR3 consists of 14 residues. In the PCR, 60 Vbeta and 13 Jbeta primers were used. Sequencing was performed with immunoSEQ multiplex PCR; in TCRdb, only in-frame clones are kept and a portion is missing. The top ten clones hold about 1.8% of a sample with 120,000 or so clones, about four fifths of them seen once. Details on this clone: The antigen remains undetermined.

V usage is TRBV5-3 and J usage is TRBJ2-2; TRBD2 aligns across 8 bases. TRBV5-3 is identified as an open reading frame with a role that is uncertain. This TCR was recovered from a man between 18 and 29 years old in good health and CMV-seronegative. Specimen: PBMCs. CDR3 nucleotide sequence: TGTGCCCCGACGGGAGGGGGGCAGGCCGGGGAGCTGTTTTTT. Protein sequence: CAPTGGGQAGELFF.